The 28 T cell receptor beta chains below all came from one sample that was sequenced in a study of blood T cell repertoires in COVID-19. Assay: immunoSEQ multiplex PCR; the TCRdb copy retains only in-frame clones and omits some. The sample gives 270,000 or so clones, about nine tenths of which show up once; about 12% is in the top ten. The specimen sequenced was peripheral blood. The origin of the receptors is a woman aged 25 to 39 with COVID-19, enrolled during active disease.

The chain has TRBV2 and TRBJ2-1; 10 bases are shared with TRBD2. The ends lost 2 bases at V and 2 bases at J; junction bases unmatched: 3. The CDR3 spans 16 residues. CDR1 and CDR2 (germline): SNHLY, FYNNEI. The chain's CDR3 is CASSENLAGAYNEQFF. The CDR3 DNA reads TGTGCCAGCAGTGAAAACCTAGCGGGGGCCTACAATGAGCAGTTCTTC.

J is TRBJ2-7 and V is TRBV5-6, with 8 bases aligning to TRBD2. The length of the CDR3 is 15 residues. The germline gives CDR1 SGHDT, CDR2 YYEEEE. After removal of 0 bases from V and 3 bases from J, the junction contained 5 bases not matched to a gene. The CDR3 bases are TGTGCCAGCAGCTTGGTGCCGGGGGGGCGCTACGAGCAGTACTTC. Translation gives CASSLVPGGRYEQYF.

The V call is TRBV6-1, the J call TRBJ1-2; D not resolved. This CDR3 has 14 residues. Trimming pared 0 bases from V and 5 bases from J, leaving 10 bases between. Germline V gene lookup returns CDR1 MNHNS and CDR2 SASEGT. CDR3 residues: CASSEALGSYGYTF. CDR3 DNA sequence: TGTGCCAGCAGTGAAGCGCTCGGTTCGTATGGCTACACCTTC.

CDR3 region: CASSWTSGGSTDTQYF. CDR3 coding DNA: TGCGCCAGCAGCTGGACTAGCGGGGGGAGCACAGATACGCAGTATTTT. The rearrangement joins TRBV5-1 to TRBJ2-3; 14 bases are a match to TRBD2. The V and J ends lost 3 bases and 0 bases, in that order; junction bases with no gene match: 0. The CDR3 loop spans 16 amino acids. Germline V CDR1 and CDR2: SGHRS, YFSETQ.

V usage is TRBV7-9 and J usage is TRBJ2-1, with 7 nucleotides matching TRBD2. Germline V gene data show CDR1 as SEHNR and CDR2 as FQNEAQ (reference sequence). The CDR3 is 16 residues long. The J segment lost 2 bases and the V segment lost 2 bases, leaving 6 bases of the junction unmatched. Written as DNA, the CDR3 is TGTGCCAGCAGCTTACGGGGAGGGGTACCCTACAATGAGCAGTTCTTC. Protein: CASSLRGGVPYNEQFF.

This chain uses TRBV12-5 with TRBJ1-2; TRBD1 might be the D (6 bases). The CDR3 extends over 13 amino acids. The germline CDR1 and CDR2 sequences are LGHNT and FRNRAP. Trimming pared 1 base from V and 6 bases from J, leaving 9 bases between. CDR3 in amino acids: CASGLDRENGYTF. CDR3 nucleotides: TGTGCTAGTGGTTTGGACAGGGAGAATGGCTACACCTTC.

The V and J genes are TRBV9 and TRBJ2-1, with 8 bases that match TRBD1. In germline, CDR1 is SGDLS, CDR2 YYNGEE. V was pared by 2 bases and J by 10 bases, with 8 bases of the junction left unmatched. This CDR3 spans 14 amino acids. The CDR3 reads CASSVRQGAGEQFF. CDR3 nucleotides: TGTGCCAGCAGCGTTAGGCAGGGGGCAGGGGAGCAGTTCTTC.

The gene calls are TRBV11-2 and TRBJ2-5, with D possibly being TRBD2 (5 bases). The V gene's germline CDR1 is SGHAT and CDR2 FQNNGV. This CDR3 has 11 amino acids. The V and J ends lost 5 bases and 5 bases respectively, with 6 bases between them. The CDR3 region has the DNA TGTGCCAGCAGCCCGGGGGAGACCCAGTACTTC. This gives the protein CASSPGETQYF. Full variable domain (missing parts from reference TRBV11-2 and TRBJ2-5): EAGVAQSPRYKIIEKRQSVAFWCNPISGHATLYWYQQILGQGPKLLIQFQNNGVVDDSQLPKDRFSAERLKGVDSTLKIQPAKLEDSAVYLCASSPGETQYFGPGTRLLVL.

The rearrangement joins TRBV23-1 to TRBJ1-1; TRBD1 agrees at 8 bases. TRBV23-1 carries the ORF label, with uncertain function. This CDR3 is built from 16 residues. The J segment lost 6 bases and the V segment lost 3 bases, leaving 12 bases of the junction unmatched. CDR3 sequence reads: CASSHVTGGLRAEAFF. DNA for the CDR3: TGCGCCAGCAGTCATGTAACAGGGGGGTTGAGGGCTGAAGCTTTCTTT.

The V and J genes are TRBV5-1 and TRBJ2-3; 14 nucleotides line up with TRBD2. Germline V CDR1 and CDR2: SGHRS, YFSETQ. The length of the CDR3 is 18 residues. J lost 0 bases, V lost 0 bases, and 3 bases had no gene match. CDR3 protein: CASSLGTSGGPSTDTQYF. CDR3 bases: TGCGCCAGCAGCTTGGGGACTAGCGGGGGGCCAAGCACAGATACGCAGTATTTT.

The rearrangement uses TRBV4-1 and TRBJ1-5, with a tentative D call TRBD1 (6 bases). This CDR3 comprises 16 residues. Germline lookup yields CDR1 MGHRA and CDR2 YSYEKL. Between the trimmed V and J ends, which lost 1 base and 1 base, there was a span of 11 bases. The CDR3: CASSQGGTPSNQPQHF. The CDR3 DNA reads as TGCGCCAGCAGCCAAGGGGGGACACCAAGCAATCAGCCCCAGCATTTT.

This clone occurred once. The J gene is TRBJ2-6, the V gene TRBV18; 8 nucleotides agree with TRBD1. CDR1 and CDR2 from the germline V gene are KGHSH and LQKENI. J gave up 0 bases and V 5 bases, and 9 bases lay outside the gene matches. The CDR3 runs to 18 residues. The CDR3 DNA reads TGTGCCAGCTCATATTCGGACAGGGTGATCTCTGGGGCCAACGTCCTGACTTTC. Protein: CASSYSDRVISGANVLTF.

The genes are TRBV5-5 and TRBJ1-4; tentative D call: TRBD1 (6 bases). The CDR3 spans 16 residues. V lost 4 bases and J lost 4, with 17 bases in between. The germline CDR1 and CDR2 sequences are SGHKS and YYEKEE (reference sequence). The CDR3 spells CASSVKQGRVNEKLFF. The CDR3 DNA sequence: TGTGCCAGCAGCGTAAAGCAGGGGAGGGTTAATGAAAAACTGTTTTTT.

This chain links TRBV29-1 with TRBJ2-3, with TRBD1 identical over 8 bases. Germline-derived CDR1 and CDR2 are SQVTM and ANQGSEA. Germline trimming cut 7 bases from V and 13 bases from J; bases unmatched to any gene: 16. The CDR3 covers 13 residues. CDR3 in DNA: TGCAGCGCCCCAAACGGACAGGGCCCTCTTAAGTATTTT. This gives the protein CSAPNGQGPLKYF.

V and J are TRBV28 and TRBJ2-7; possibly TRBD1 for D (5 bases). The CDR3 has 15 amino acids. CDR1 is MDHEN and CDR2 is SYDVKM in the germline V gene. V lost 3 bases and J lost 4, with 16 bases in between. The CDR3 coding sequence is TGTGCCAGCAGTTTCCTCTACAGGTCAGATTACGAGCAGTACTTC. It codes for CASSFLYRSDYEQYF.

The V call is TRBV2, the J call TRBJ2-7, with 7 bases that match TRBD2. The CDR3 runs to 13 residues. With V trimmed by 11 bases and J by 2 bases, 9 bases remained unmatched. Germline CDR1 reads SNHLY; CDR2 reads FYNNEI. The CDR3 DNA is TGTGCCGCGAGGTGGGGGGGACCCTACGAGCAGTACTTC. It translates to CAARWGGPYEQYF.

This rearrangement joins TRBV6-5 to TRBJ2-7; D not certain. The V end was cut by 6 bases, the J end by 4 bases, with 10 bases between. Germline V gene lookup returns CDR1 MNHEY and CDR2 SVGAGI. This CDR3 comprises 12 residues. The CDR3 sequence: CASSLSRYEQYF. CDR3 DNA sequence: TGTGCCAGCAGCCTCTCCAGGTACGAGCAGTACTTC.

The V gene is TRBV7-8, the J gene TRBJ1-2; D remains unclear. CDR1 is SGHVS, CDR2 FQNEAQ, per germline. The CDR3 covers 12 residues. V shed 5 bases and J shed 1 base, with 5 bases lying between them. This chain's CDR3 is CASSPVNYGYTF. CDR3 nucleotides: TGTGCCAGCAGCCCCGTTAACTATGGCTACACCTTC.

This chain connects TRBV5-1 to TRBJ2-5; unclear D gene. V was pared by 4 bases and J by 3 bases, with 7 bases between. This CDR3 region has 12 residues. The germline gives CDR1 SGHRS, CDR2 YFSETQ. In DNA form, the CDR3 reads TGCGCCAGCAGCCGAACAAAAGAGACCCAGTACTTC. Translation gives CASSRTKETQYF.

This chain joins TRBV19 and TRBJ2-1; D is unclear. The CDR3 is 13 residues long. V was cut by 5 bases and J by 6 bases, with 11 bases left in between. Germline CDR1 LNHDA, CDR2 SQIVND (reference sequence). The CDR3 here is CASSVYRGNEQFF. As DNA, the CDR3 is TGTGCCAGTAGTGTGTACCGAGGCAATGAGCAGTTCTTC.

The rearrangement links TRBV5-1 to TRBJ2-3; tentatively, D is TRBD1 (6 bases). Germline V lookup: CDR1 SGHRS, CDR2 YFSETQ. The CDR3 sequence is 14 residues long. V shed 4 bases and J shed 5 bases, with 14 bases lying between them. The CDR3 protein is CASSPQTGGDTQYF. For the CDR3, the DNA is TGCGCCAGCAGCCCCCAGACAGGTGGAGATACGCAGTATTTT.

The count of this clone is one. The chain uses TRBV27 and TRBJ2-1; 10 bases match TRBD1. The CDR3 runs to 15 residues. With 4 bases clipped from V and 5 bases from J, the junction kept 5 bases outside the gene matches. Germline lookup yields CDR1 MNHEY and CDR2 SMNVEV (reference sequence). The CDR3 region is CASSSIGTGDNEQFF. In DNA form, the CDR3 reads TGTGCCAGCAGTTCCATTGGGACAGGGGACAATGAGCAGTTCTTC.

The chain is built from TRBV9 and TRBJ1-1; TRBD1 matches at 9 bases. V shed 2 bases and J 3 bases; nucleotides not matched to a gene: 8. CDR3 size: 16 residues. From germline, CDR1 is SGDLS and CDR2 YYNGEE. CDR3 nucleotide sequence: TGTGCCAGCAGCGTCCGACAGGGGGGAAGATACACTGAAGCTTTCTTT. This gives the protein CASSVRQGGRYTEAFF. Combining the CDR3 with reference TRBV9 and TRBJ1-1 gives the whole variable domain DSGVTQTPKHLITATGQRVTLRCSPRSGDLSVYWYQQSLDQGLQFLIQYYNGEERAKGNILERFSAQQFPDLHSELNLSSLELGDSALYFCASSVRQGGRYTEAFFGQGTRLTVV.

This chain connects TRBV18 to TRBJ2-5, with a possible D match to TRBD2 (7 bases). The CDR3 has 14 amino acids. Germline V lookup: CDR1 KGHSH, CDR2 LQKENI. The V and J ends lost 1 base and 2 bases respectively, with 8 bases between them. The chain's CDR3 is CASSPQGGQETQYF. The CDR3 DNA is TGTGCCAGCTCACCACAGGGGGGGCAAGAGACCCAGTACTTC.

The chain is built from TRBV12-3 or TRBV12-4 and TRBJ1-1; maybe TRBD1 (6 bases). The ends were cut back, 2 bases at V and 4 bases at J, with 8 bases in the middle. The CDR3 runs to 13 residues. CDR3: CASSLRGGTEAFF. CDR3 bases: TGTGCCAGCAGTTTAAGGGGGGGCACTGAAGCTTTCTTT.

The V gene is TRBV27, the J gene TRBJ2-7, with unresolved D. CDR3 size: 12 residues. With 6 bases removed from V and 2 bases from J, the gap between germline ends came to 8 bases. Germline assignment: CDR1 MNHEY and CDR2 SMNVEV (reference sequence). The CDR3 DNA is TGTGCCAGCAGCCCCAACACCTACGAGCAGTACTTC. It codes for CASSPNTYEQYF.

This clone was counted once. The chain links TRBV5-4 to TRBJ2-3; tentative D call: TRBD2 (7 bases). The CDR3 runs to 12 residues. Germline CDR1 is SGHNT and CDR2 is YYREEE (reference sequence). CDR3 in DNA: TGTGCGTATAGGGGGAGGGAGGATACGCAGTATTTT. Protein product: CAYRGREDTQYF.

This rearrangement joins TRBV6-5 to TRBJ2-7; the D is unclear. Trimming left V 0 bases short and J 2 bases short, with 11 bases between. CDR1 and CDR2 (germline): MNHEY, SVGAGI. This CDR3 has 15 amino acids. The CDR3 sequence is CASSYSRISPYEQYF. CDR3 in DNA: TGTGCCAGCAGTTACTCGAGGATTAGTCCCTACGAGCAGTACTTC.